The rows below give T cell receptor beta chains drawn from one sample of a study of CD8 T cells in Susac syndrome. TCRdb reanalysed the immunoSEQ multiplex PCR reads using MiXCR and keeps one entry per CDR3 protein. Among some 200,000 distinct CDR3 sequences listed, 95% were seen once. Sequenced sample: CD8+ T cells from PBMCs. Every receptor here comes from a human donor with Susac syndrome. CDR3s include the opening cysteine and the closing phenylalanine or tryptophan. Fields, in order: V gene, D gene, J gene, clone size, CDR3 protein, CDR3 DNA. The D gene is left open where the match is weak. Clone size is stated in some rows and not others, as once, few, many or a class when expanded.

>TRBV30|NA|TRBJ2-1|NA
CAWSELGGAGYEQFF
TGTGCCTGGAGTGAGTTGGGGGGGGCAGGATATGAGCAGTTCTTC
>TRBV12-3/TRBV12-4|NA|TRBJ1-4|NA
CASSFRGVNEKLFF
TGTGCCAGCAGTTTCCGGGGCGTGAATGAAAAACTGTTTTTT
>TRBV6-6|TRBD1|TRBJ1-3|once
CASSSDRDSGNTIYF
TGTGCCAGCAGTTCTGACCGGGACAGTGGAAACACCATATATTTT
>TRBV5-4|NA|TRBJ2-3|once
CASSPRRDGLGPDTQYF
TGTGCCAGCAGCCCGCGCCGGGACGGCCTAGGCCCAGATACGCAGTATTTT
>TRBV7-9|NA|TRBJ1-1|NA
CASSISEDLNTEAFF
TGTGCCAGCAGTATCTCCGAGGATCTGAACACTGAAGCTTTCTTT
>TRBV27|NA|TRBJ1-1|NA
CASSLASGDGNTEAFF
TGTGCCAGCAGTTTAGCTTCAGGGGACGGGAACACTGAAGCTTTCTTT
>TRBV20-1|NA|TRBJ1-5|NA
CSASTGFFNQPQHF
TGCAGTGCTAGTACAGGGTTTTTCAATCAGCCCCAGCATTTT
>TRBV9|TRBD2|TRBJ2-3|NA
CASSPASGRASDTQYF
TGTGCCAGCAGCCCAGCTAGCGGGAGGGCCTCTGATACGCAGTATTTT
>TRBV9|TRBD1|TRBJ2-5|NA
CASSTGQGEETQYF
TGTGCCAGCAGCACGGGACAGGGCGAAGAGACCCAGTACTTC
>TRBV5-6|NA|TRBJ2-2|few
CASSLSTGELFF
TGTGCCAGCAGCTTGAGCACCGGGGAGCTGTTTTTT
>TRBV28|NA|TRBJ2-1|once
CGSGRKYNEQFF
TGTGGAAGTGGGAGAAAGTACAATGAGCAGTTCTTC
>TRBV20-1|TRBD1|TRBJ1-4|NA
CSAWDRTNEKLFF
TGCAGTGCTTGGGACAGAACTAATGAAAAACTGTTTTTT
>TRBV30|NA|TRBJ1-2|once
CAWTGDGGYTF
TGTGCCTGGACTGGGGACGGTGGCTACACCTTC
>TRBV9|NA|TRBJ1-3|NA
CASSVAQGLTVGNTIYF
TGTGCCAGCAGCGTAGCTCAGGGGCTTACTGTTGGTAACACCATATATTTT
>TRBV14|NA|TRBJ1-6|NA
CASSQSGTFTPLHF
TGTGCCAGCAGCCAATCCGGGACCTTCACACCCCTCCACTTT
>TRBV20-1|TRBD2|TRBJ2-3|once
CSASPSGYTDTQYF
TGCAGTGCTAGCCCTAGCGGATACACAGATACGCAGTATTTT
>TRBV30|NA|TRBJ2-3|NA
CAWNPTGSTDTQYF
TGTGCCTGGAATCCGACAGGAAGCACAGATACGCAGTATTTT
>TRBV20-1|TRBD1|TRBJ1-5|NA
CSAQDRVNQPQHF
TGCAGTGCTCAGGACAGGGTCAATCAGCCCCAGCATTTT
>TRBV6-2/TRBV6-3|NA|TRBJ2-7|NA
CASSFGKASTYEQYF
TGTGCCAGCAGTTTCGGTAAAGCGAGCACCTACGAGCAGTACTTC
>TRBV7-3|NA|TRBJ2-5|NA
CASSHLGGSEETQYF
TGTGCCAGCAGCCACTTGGGGGGCTCGGAGGAGACCCAGTACTTC
>TRBV9|TRBD2|TRBJ2-7|NA
CASSVASSGRYEQYF
TGTGCCAGCAGCGTAGCGTCTAGCGGGAGGTACGAGCAGTACTTC
>TRBV11-2|TRBD2|TRBJ2-3|NA
CAPRTSGSPTDTQYF
TGTGCCCCAAGGACTAGCGGGAGCCCAACAGATACGCAGTATTTT
>TRBV19|TRBD2|TRBJ2-1|NA
CASSIRLAGSYNEQFF
TGTGCCAGTAGTATAAGGCTAGCGGGCTCCTACAATGAGCAGTTCTTC
>TRBV7-2|NA|TRBJ2-5|NA
CASGSYQETQYF
TGTGCCAGCGGATCGTACCAAGAGACCCAGTACTTC
>TRBV24-1|TRBD2|TRBJ2-1|NA
CATSDAIAGGLDNEQFF
TGTGCCACCAGTGATGCTATAGCGGGAGGCCTAGACAATGAGCAGTTCTTC
>TRBV7-8|TRBD2|TRBJ2-5|NA
CASSPTSGSWETQYF
TGTGCCAGCAGCCCGACTAGCGGCTCTTGGGAGACCCAGTACTTC